The clone carrying this T cell receptor (beta chain) has only a few counts. What it binds is not known. The data were obtained in a study of response to subunit inactivated influenza vaccine. Study-level points and caveats: Authors suggested that a seasonal influenza vaccination recruits few new T cells each time.

Germline trimming cut 5 bases from V and 4 bases from J; bases unmatched to any gene: 6. The CDR3 runs to 14 residues. Germline V gives CDR1 SGHTA, CDR2 FQGNSA. TCRdb used MiXCR to reprocess the RT-PCR reads, holding one entry per CDR3 protein. The sample carries about 190,000 distinct CDR3 sequences, 14% recorded once. V gene TRBV7-2 combines with J gene TRBJ1-2; 8 bases line up with TRBD1. Sequences were derived from CD8+ T cells sorted from PBMCs, sampled 4 to 6 days after vaccination. The sequence was obtained from a man between 45 and 60 years old who received an inactivated influenza vaccine. The CDR3, as DNA: TGTGCCAGCAGCCCTGGACAGGGAGCCTATGGCTACACCTTC. Translated, it gives CASSPGQGAYGYTF.